The sequence of this TCR beta chain was determined in a study of blood T cell repertoires in COVID-19. Study summary: Sample material is recorded as cDNA or gDNA derived from T cells, B-cell-depleted T cells, or PBMCs.

Germline CDR1 SGHRS, CDR2 YFSETQ. CDR3 length equals 14 residues. V dropped 4 bases and J dropped 4; count of bases not matched to a gene: 6. Original analysis: Reference gene primer amplification yielded estimated nucleated cell counts. Libraries were prepared by immunoSEQ multiplex PCR; TCRdb keeps only in-frame clonotypes and omits some of them. V and J calls and clone size come straight from that table; D and trimming were deduced from the DNA. The sample holds approximately 210,000 clones, about 86% seen once. Sequenced: peripheral blood. The receptor's source is a man aged 45 to 65 with active or convalescent COVID-19. The chain links TRBV5-1 to TRBJ2-7; TRBD1 agrees at 9 bases. The CDR3 DNA reads as TGCGCCAGCAGCCCTTCGACAGGGGGTTACGAGCAGTACTTC. This gives the protein CASSPSTGGYEQYF.